The 29 T cell receptor beta chains given below trace back to one sample, sequenced in a study of cytomegalovirus exposure and HLA in healthy donors. In the PCR, 60 Vbeta and 13 Jbeta primers were used. Clones were read by immunoSEQ multiplex PCR, and TCRdb kept only the in-frame ones, dropping some. The sample includes about 110,000 clones, around 78% of them seen just once. The sequencing sample was made of PBMCs. Receptors originate from a woman in her thirties in good health and CMV-seronegative.

V gene TRBV6-5 combines with J gene TRBJ2-1; the D gene is possibly TRBD1 (6 bases). This CDR3 is 11 amino acids long. Trimming took off 6 bases at V and 7 bases at J, with 7 bases between the two ends. Germline values: CDR1 MNHEY, CDR2 SVGAGI. DNA for the CDR3: TGTGCCAGCAGACAGGGTAATGAGCAGTTCTTC. Protein: CASRQGNEQFF.

In its sample, this clone was seen once. The chain joins TRBV4-2 to TRBJ2-1, with 11 positions matching TRBD2. The J segment lost 9 bases and the V segment lost 1 base, leaving 5 bases of the junction unmatched. This CDR3 is 15 amino acids long. Germline assignment: CDR1 LGHNA and CDR2 YNFKEQ. The CDR3 region is CASSQVAGGLPEQFF. CDR3 DNA sequence: TGTGCCAGCAGCCAAGTAGCGGGAGGGCTCCCTGAGCAGTTCTTC.

This clone was detected only once. This chain connects TRBV7-9 to TRBJ1-5; weak D call: TRBD1 (6 bases). The CDR3 spans 16 residues. Germline V gene data show CDR1 as SEHNR and CDR2 as FQNEAQ (reference sequence). V dropped 1 base and J dropped 0 bases, with 10 bases sitting between them. The CDR3 protein is CASSLGTVYSNQPQHF. CDR3 nucleotide sequence: TGTGCCAGCAGCTTAGGGACAGTCTATAGCAATCAGCCCCAGCATTTT.

CDR3 nucleotide sequence: TGCGCCAGCAGCGGAGGAAGCGGTAACTATGGCTACACCTTC. Encoded protein: CASSGGSGNYGYTF. The V gene is TRBV5-1, the J gene TRBJ1-2, with D uncertain. The V and J ends lost 4 bases and 1 base respectively, with 11 bases between them. The CDR3 is 14 residues long. Germline V CDR1 and CDR2: SGHRS, YFSETQ.

This chain links TRBV19 with TRBJ2-1, with a possible D match to TRBD2 (6 bases). The ends were cut back, 10 bases at V and 3 bases at J, with 10 bases in the middle. The CDR3 is 12 residues long. The germline gives CDR1 LNHDA, CDR2 SQIVND (reference sequence). DNA of the CDR3: TGTGCCACCCGAGCGGGCTACAATGAGCAGTTCTTC. Its protein product is CATRAGYNEQFF.

The chain is built from TRBV30 and TRBJ1-2; TRBD1 is a possible D gene (6 bases). Germline V gives CDR1 GTSNPN, CDR2 SVGIG (reference sequence). The V end lost 3 bases, the J end lost 3 bases, and 14 bases lay between the germline ends. The CDR3 runs 14 residues. This CDR3 reads CAWSLTGQYYGYTF. Here the CDR3 DNA reads TGTGCCTGGAGCCTCACTGGACAGTACTATGGCTACACCTTC.

This sequence joins TRBV5-1 and TRBJ1-4, with D possibly matching TRBD1 (6 bases). Trimming cost V 2 bases and J 8 bases, with 13 bases left between them. The CDR3 is 14 residues long. The germline CDR1 and CDR2 sequences are SGHRS and YFSETQ. CDR3 nucleotides: TGCGCCAGCAGCTTCCAACAGGGCCGGGAAAAACTGTTTTTT. Translated: CASSFQQGREKLFF.

Points on this clone: The same CDR3 is also encoded by other DNA sequences in this sample. The gene calls are TRBV6-1 and TRBJ2-5; the match to TRBD2 covers 11 bases. The CDR3 totals 15 residues. The J segment lost 2 bases and the V segment lost 2 bases, leaving 1 base of the junction unmatched. The germline V gene encodes CDR1 MNHNS and CDR2 SASEGT. CDR3 region: CASSELAGGQETQYF. The CDR3 DNA reads TGTGCCAGCAGTGAATTAGCGGGGGGGCAAGAGACCCAGTACTTC.

The V gene is TRBV2, the J gene TRBJ2-5; 9 nucleotides agree with TRBD1. Germline V gives CDR1 SNHLY, CDR2 FYNNEI. The CDR3 contains 16 residues. The V and J ends lost 3 bases and 9 bases, in that order; junction bases with no gene match: 14. The CDR3 protein is CASSDWVGTGFTAQYF. The CDR3 nucleotides are TGTGCCAGCAGTGACTGGGTCGGGACAGGGTTTACGGCCCAGTACTTC.

V is TRBV27 and J is TRBJ2-7; 7 nucleotides line up with TRBD1. Trimming cost V 5 bases and J 3 bases; bases outside gene matches: 10. The CDR3 extends over 15 amino acids. The germline gives CDR1 MNHEY, CDR2 SMNVEV (reference sequence). The CDR3 loop reads CASSLRTGQSYEQYF. The CDR3 DNA reads TGTGCCAGCAGTCTCAGGACAGGTCAAAGCTACGAGCAGTACTTC.

The chain carries TRBV15 and TRBJ2-6; TRBD1 matches 8 bases. The CDR3 contains 16 residues. Germline assignment: CDR1 LNHNV and CDR2 YYDKDF (reference sequence). V trimming: 1 base; J trimming: 4 bases; junction bases outside the gene matches: 3. In DNA, the CDR3 is TGTGCCACCAGCAGAGCAGGGGGCACCGGGGCCAACGTCCTGACTTTC. Residues: CATSRAGGTGANVLTF.

The V gene is TRBV11-3, the J gene TRBJ1-1; D gene uncertain. The CDR3 runs to 13 residues. Germline CDR1 and CDR2: SGHNT and YENEEA. The V end was cut by 3 bases, the J end by 1 base, with 6 bases between. In DNA form, the CDR3 reads TGTGCCAGCAGCTTCCAGGAGAACACTGAAGCTTTCTTT. This sequence encodes CASSFQENTEAFF.

This rearrangement joins TRBV28 to TRBJ1-1; D is perhaps TRBD1 (6 bases). From germline, CDR1 is MDHEN and CDR2 SYDVKM. This CDR3 region has 13 residues. The V and J ends lost 8 bases and 1 base respectively, with 11 bases between them. CDR3 DNA sequence: TGTGCCAGCGGGATACAGGGGAACACTGAAGCTTTCTTT. It encodes CASGIQGNTEAFF.

This clone was observed a handful of times. The CDR3 here is CASSSQGLADLTRTQYF. The CDR3 DNA follows: TGTGCCAGCAGCTCACAGGGACTAGCGGACCTGACACGGACCCAGTACTTC. The chain links TRBV11-2 to TRBJ2-5, with 11 bases lining up with TRBD2. CDR1 and CDR2 from the germline V gene are SGHAT and FQNNGV. The V gene end was trimmed by 4 bases and the J gene end by 7 bases; junction bases not matched to a gene: 14. This CDR3 is built from 17 residues.

This rearrangement joins TRBV4-1 to TRBJ2-3; 13 bases map to TRBD2. Trimming took 4 bases from V and 2 from J; bases not matched to a gene: 9. Germline loops: CDR1 MGHRA, CDR2 YSYEKL. There are 18 residues in the CDR3. The CDR3 DNA reads as TGCGCCAGCAGCCGCGGACTAGCGGGAGCTGAATCCACAGATACGCAGTATTTT. Translation: CASSRGLAGAESTDTQYF.

This clone has more than one count but fewer than ten. The chain employs TRBV10-3 and TRBJ2-7, with 8 bases aligning to TRBD2. V shed 7 bases and J 3 bases; nucleotides not matched to a gene: 5. Germline-derived CDR1 and CDR2 are ENHRY and SYGVKD. The CDR3 extends over 13 amino acids. In DNA, the CDR3 is TGTGCCATCAACCGAGCGGGAGACTACGAGCAGTACTTC. Translation: CAINRAGDYEQYF.

The chain couples TRBV19 to TRBJ2-7; tentative D call: TRBD2 (6 bases). From germline, CDR1 is LNHDA and CDR2 SQIVND (reference sequence). The CDR3 is 13 residues long. Trimming took 6 bases from V and 7 from J, leaving 16 bases between them. The CDR3 DNA sequence: TGTGCCAGTAGGCGGGGCCTCCGTGAGGAGCAGTACTTC. Translation: CASRRGLREEQYF. The complete variable domain, with remaining parts taken from reference TRBV19 and TRBJ2-7, reads DGGITQSPKYLFRKEGQNVTLSCEQNLNHDAMYWYRQDPGQGLRLIYYSQIVNDFQKGDIAEGYSVSREKKESFPLTVTSAQKNPTAFYLCASRRGLREEQYFGPGTRLTVT.

J is TRBJ1-1 and V is TRBV4-3, with D possibly matching TRBD1 (6 bases). Trimming stripped 0 bases from V and 11 bases from J, with 28 bases between. The CDR3 has 18 residues. Looked up from germline, CDR1 is LGHNA and CDR2 is YSLEER. DNA of the CDR3: TGCGCCAGCAGCCAAGAGATAAACCTACCCCCGGACAGTACCGGGGCTTTCTTT. This gives the protein CASSQEINLPPDSTGAFF.

This chain uses TRBV7-9 with TRBJ1-5; D unclear. Deletions cut 1 base from V and 3 bases from J, with 10 bases between. Per the germline V gene, CDR1 is SEHNR and CDR2 is FQNEAQ (reference sequence). This CDR3 has 15 amino acids. The CDR3 region has the DNA TGTGCCAGCAGCTTAGGGGGAGTACACAATCAGCCCCAGCATTTT. Protein product: CASSLGGVHNQPQHF.

This clone was recorded a few times. DNA for the CDR3: TGCGCCAGCAGCCAATCCCAAGTGAGGGCTGGCTACACCTTC. It specifies CASSQSQVRAGYTF. This sequence joins TRBV4-1 and TRBJ1-2; D gene ambiguous. Trimming took 2 bases from V and 7 from J, leaving 14 bases between them. The CDR3 covers 14 residues. Per the germline V gene, CDR1 is MGHRA and CDR2 is YSYEKL.

The V gene is TRBV2, the J gene TRBJ2-1, with TRBD2 identical over 8 bases. Trimming cost V 7 bases and J 3 bases; bases outside gene matches: 11. The CDR3 extends over 16 amino acids. Germline V CDR1 and CDR2: SNHLY, FYNNEI. The CDR3 DNA is TGTGCCAGCAAACCCATGGCGGGAGGTCTCTACAATGAGCAGTTCTTC. Amino acids: CASKPMAGGLYNEQFF.

The V call is TRBV4-1, the J call TRBJ2-7; D is possibly TRBD1 (5 bases). Germline V lookup: CDR1 MGHRA, CDR2 YSYEKL. Trimming pared 5 bases from V and 9 bases from J, leaving 29 bases between. This CDR3 contains 17 residues. CDR3 amino acids: CASSNPTDRDHSSVQYF. The CDR3 DNA reads as TGCGCCAGCAGCAACCCGACCGACAGAGACCACTCATCGGTGCAGTACTTC.

This clone has a handful of counts. The J gene is TRBJ2-7, the V gene TRBV27, with 11 bases matching TRBD2. Germline V lookup: CDR1 MNHEY, CDR2 SMNVEV (reference sequence). The CDR3 is 13 residues long. V lost 7 bases to trimming and J lost 2 bases; unmatched junction nucleotides: 1. This CDR3 is CASTTSGTYEQYF. The CDR3 nucleotides read TGTGCCAGCACGACTAGCGGGACCTACGAGCAGTACTTC.

The J gene is TRBJ2-2, the V gene TRBV11-2, with 10 bases matching TRBD1. Germline lookup yields CDR1 SGHAT and CDR2 FQNNGV. The length of the CDR3 is 16 residues. Trimming took 4 bases from V and 2 from J; bases not matched to a gene: 4. CDR3 sequence reads: CASSWGTGVNTGELFF. The CDR3, as DNA: TGTGCCAGCAGCTGGGGGACAGGGGTTAACACCGGGGAGCTGTTTTTT.

The gene calls are TRBV14 and TRBJ1-6, with D hard to call. Trimming pared 2 bases from V and 7 bases from J, leaving 9 bases between. Germline V lookup: CDR1 SGHDN, CDR2 FVKESK. The CDR3 totals 14 residues. This CDR3 reads CASSQRGRNSPLHF. The CDR3 bases are TGTGCCAGCAGCCAAAGAGGGAGGAATTCACCCCTCCACTTT.

This chain links TRBV6-5 with TRBJ1-5; possible D gene TRBD1, 5 bases. The CDR3 runs to 14 residues. Trimming removed 2 bases from V and 7 bases from J, with 12 bases in between. Germline V gives CDR1 MNHEY, CDR2 SVGAGI. CDR3 amino acids: CASSYGVGEQPQHF. CDR3 DNA sequence: TGTGCCAGCAGTTACGGAGTAGGGGAACAGCCCCAGCATTTT.

The chain employs TRBV7-6 and TRBJ2-1; a possible D gene is TRBD1 (5 bases). Trimming pared 0 bases from V and 2 bases from J, leaving 8 bases between. Germline V gene data show CDR1 as SGHVS and CDR2 as FNYEAQ. CDR3 length: 15 amino acids. DNA for the CDR3: TGTGCCAGCAGCTTAGCGGCAGGGCCCTACAATGAGCAGTTCTTC. It is translated as CASSLAAGPYNEQFF.

This chain connects TRBV7-2 to TRBJ1-2, with unresolved D. The germline V gene has CDR1 SGHTA and CDR2 FQGNSA. The V end lost 1 base, the J end lost 5 bases, and 14 bases lay between the germline ends. CDR3 size: 15 residues. CDR3 sequence (DNA): TGTGCCAGCAGCTTAGACCGCAACCAGTTTTATGGCTACACCTTC. Its protein is CASSLDRNQFYGYTF.

This chain joins TRBV30 and TRBJ1-3; D remains ambiguous. V lost 0 bases, J lost 0 bases, and 15 bases lay in between. CDR1 and CDR2 (germline): GTSNPN, SVGIG (reference sequence). The CDR3 contains 17 residues. The CDR3, as DNA: TGTGCCTGGAGTGTACGACTAAACAGCAACTCTGGAAACACCATATATTTT. Its protein is CAWSVRLNSNSGNTIYF. Full variable domain (missing parts from reference TRBV30 and TRBJ1-3): SQTIHQWPATLVQPVGSPLSLECTVEGTSNPNLYWYRQAAGRGLQLLFYSVGIGQISSEVPQNLSASRPQDRQFILSSKKLLLSDSGFYLCAWSVRLNSNSGNTIYFGEGSWLTVV.